This TCR beta chain was found in a study of blood T cell repertoires in COVID-19. Study-wide background: Acute and convalescent COVID-19 samples came from the United States, Italy and Spain. T cells, B-cell-depleted T cells, or PBMCs supplied cDNA or gDNA.

CDR3 size: 11 residues. The V gene lost 3 bases and the J gene lost 10 bases, with 12 bases spanning the gap. Germline V gene lookup returns CDR1 DFQATT and CDR2 SNEGSKA (reference sequence). In the study's own analysis: By means of reference gene primer amplification, nucleated cell counts were estimated. Sequenced by immunoSEQ multiplex PCR; TCRdb stores in-frame clones only, minus some. The V and J calls and clone size come from that table; D and trimming were worked out from the DNA. This table holds 260,000 or so clones, over 75% found once. This TCR derives from a human donor in a cohort sampled during active COVID-19. The sequenced sample consisted of peripheral blood. The rearrangement joins TRBV20-1 to TRBJ1-1, with a weak D call TRBD1 (6 bases). The CDR3 here is CSARIQGSAFF. The CDR3 DNA reads as TGCAGTGCTAGGATACAGGGATCAGCTTTCTTT.